This T cell receptor beta chain was profiled in a study of T-cell reconstitution after alpha-beta-depleted transplantation in children (dated by TCRdb to the mid-2010s). In terms of the full investigation: T-cell immune reconstitution after TCRalphabeta/CD19-depleted allogeneic hematopoietic cell transplantation in children was quantitatively tracked in the study by means of TCR repertoire profiling.

The CDR3 starts with the cysteine, ends with the phenylalanine, and has 16 residues. Just CDR3 DNA is preserved here, 48 bases in frame from base 1. CDR1 and CDR2 are read off the germline V gene as SGHTA and FQGNSA. Library method: PCR. The reads were generated on an Illumina HiSeq 2500. Molecular barcoding was employed in the preparation of TCR libraries, with unique molecular identifiers being used to normalize TCRbeta repertoire quantification. The public reads were reanalyzed by TCRdb: fastp trimming at Q25, MiXCR alignment, in-frame beta chains only. Merged by CDR3 protein, the rows form single entries marked with the most common genes and DNA. In this sample the table shows approximately 340,000 distinct CDR3 sequences, around 10% of which occur a single time. The top ten clones comprise approximately 2.3% of the sample. On this clonotype: Its antigen remains undetermined. One end of the junction is discordant with germline, which a read error may explain.

Recombination linked TRBV7-2 to TRBJ2-6, with TRBD1 tentatively as D gene (5 bases match). The TCR comes from a human donor who donated a stem cell graft to a child with acute lymphoblastic leukemia. This specimen was PBMCs from the stem cell graft donor, taken from the stem cell graft. The nucleotide sequence reads TGTGCCAGCAGCTTCGGCCCTAACTCTGGGGCCAACGGCCTGACTTTC. Its amino acids are CASSFGPNSGANGLTF.